There are a few counts of the clone carrying this T cell receptor beta chain. The CDR3 is 14 amino acids. Losses at the gene ends were 7 bases for V and 2 bases for J; bases not matched to a gene: 7. Per the germline V gene, CDR1 is SQVTM and CDR2 is ANQGSEA. Sequencing used immunoSEQ multiplex PCR; TCRdb keeps in-frame clones, though not all of them. Of roughly 47,000 clones listed, about 87% were seen once; the top ten hold roughly a tenth. This entry is derived from a study of control samples from healthy donors and cancer patients. This TCR came from a woman in her sixties or seventies with lung cancer. The chain recombines TRBV29-1 with TRBJ2-3; 9 bases are a match to TRBD1. Sequencing used PBMCs. The CDR3 DNA is TGCAGCGCACCGGACAGGGGAGCCACAGATACGCAGTATTTT. Translation gives CSAPDRGATDTQYF.